This entry lists 9 T cell receptor beta chains sequenced from one sample in a study of tumor and adjacent non-tumor tissue in lung cancer. RNA was extracted from bulk tissue without any cell sorting. More than 3 cm separated this lung sample from the edge of the tumor. Three rounds of nested PCR, following a modified ARM-PCR protocol, produced the TCRbeta library. TCRdb reprocessed the multiplex PCR reads with MiXCR, giving one entry per CDR3 protein. The table lists roughly 43,000 distinct CDR3 sequences, roughly 60% of them singletons, with roughly 42% in the top ten. Sample: distant non-tumor lung tissue. The receptors were gathered from a man aged 45 to 65 with non-small cell lung cancer.

A note on this clonotype: Since a much larger clone is just one base distant, this may be a read error. V and J are TRBV6-4 and TRBJ2-1, with a tentative D call TRBD2 (6 bases). Germline lookup yields CDR1 MRHNA and CDR2 SNTAGT. Trimming removed 4 bases at V and 6 bases at J, with 10 bases between. This CDR3 contains 13 residues. The CDR3 sequence: CASSVNSGNEQFF. The CDR3 bases are TGTGCCAGCAGTGTAAATAGCGGCAATGAGCAGTTCTTC.

As to this clonotype: This may come from a read error, since a much larger clone is one base off. The chain carries TRBV6-2 or TRBV6-3 and TRBJ2-5, with TRBD2 matching 7 bases. The germline V gene has CDR1 MNHEY and CDR2 SVGEGT. The CDR3 runs to 16 residues. CDR3 in DNA: TGTGCCAGCAGTTACTCGGCGCGGGAGTACCAAGAGACCCAGTGCTTC. Amino acid sequence: CASSYSAREYQETQCF.

On this clonotype itself: A much more abundant neighbour one base away suggests this may be a read error. The chain combines TRBV19 with TRBJ2-5; a possible D gene is TRBD1 (6 bases). This CDR3 is 13 amino acids long. The V gene lost 4 bases and the J gene lost 1 base, with 7 bases spanning the gap. The germline V gene has CDR1 LNHDA and CDR2 SQIVND (reference sequence). CDR3 DNA: TGTGCCAGTAGTACGGACAGCCAAGAGACCCAGTACTTC. Translated: CASSTDSQETQYF.

This clonotype was picked up many times. This chain joins TRBV6-1 and TRBJ2-7, with 7 bases aligning to TRBD1. V lost 8 bases to trimming and J lost 3 bases; unmatched junction nucleotides: 10. CDR3 length equals 14 residues. Germline CDR1 reads MNHNS; CDR2 reads SASEGT. The CDR3 nucleotides are TGTGCCAGCCAAAGGGTGCAGGGGGACTACGAGCAGTACTTC. This gives the protein CASQRVQGDYEQYF.

This clonotype was observed a single time. The V and J genes are TRBV5-1 and TRBJ2-7; the match to TRBD1 covers 9 bases. The CDR3 consists of 13 residues. After removal of 4 bases from V and 10 bases from J, the junction contained 9 bases not matched to a gene. The V gene's germline CDR1 is SGHRS and CDR2 YFSETQ. The CDR3 is CASSLGTGPDQYF. CDR3 DNA: TGCGCCAGCAGCCTAGGGACAGGGCCTGATCAGTACTTC.

Note on this clonotype: At one of its ends the junction is not consistent with the germline gene, which may arise from a read error. This chain joins TRBV29-1 and TRBJ2-1; weak D call: TRBD1 (6 bases). The germline V gene has CDR1 SQVTM and CDR2 ANQGSEA. CDR3 length: 14 residues. The CDR3 reads CSVDVANGDNEQFF. DNA for the CDR3: TGCAGCGTTGACGTGGCTAATGGGGACAACGAGCAGTTCTTC.

About this clonotype: This sequence may be a read error, since a much larger clone differs from it by one base. The rearrangement links TRBV7-9 to TRBJ2-3, with a possible D match to TRBD1 (6 bases). The V gene's germline CDR1 is SEHNR and CDR2 FQNEAQ (reference sequence). The CDR3 loop spans 15 amino acids. CDR3 protein: CASSLGLQGADMQYF. CDR3 DNA: TGTGCCAGCAGCTTAGGGTTACAGGGCGCAGATATGCAGTATTTT.

At least ten counts were recorded for this clonotype. This chain connects TRBV20-1 to TRBJ2-3; 10 nucleotides align to TRBD2. V gave up 6 bases and J gave up 1 base; unmatched junction bases: 4. Germline CDR1 reads DFQATT; CDR2 reads SNEGSKA (reference sequence). This CDR3 has 14 amino acids. CDR3 DNA: TGCAGTGCCCCTGGACTAGCGGGCACAGATACGCAGTATTTT. Translation: CSAPGLAGTDTQYF.

This clonotype has a count of ten or more. This chain links TRBV29-1 with TRBJ1-1; 10 positions agree with TRBD1. Germline V lookup: CDR1 SQVTM, CDR2 ANQGSEA. The CDR3 totals 14 residues. V shed 4 bases, J shed 2 bases, and the junction held 4 bases outside the gene matches. The CDR3 DNA sequence: TGCAGCGTTGGGGACAGGGGACCAAACACTGAAGCTTTCTTT. Its translation is CSVGDRGPNTEAFF.